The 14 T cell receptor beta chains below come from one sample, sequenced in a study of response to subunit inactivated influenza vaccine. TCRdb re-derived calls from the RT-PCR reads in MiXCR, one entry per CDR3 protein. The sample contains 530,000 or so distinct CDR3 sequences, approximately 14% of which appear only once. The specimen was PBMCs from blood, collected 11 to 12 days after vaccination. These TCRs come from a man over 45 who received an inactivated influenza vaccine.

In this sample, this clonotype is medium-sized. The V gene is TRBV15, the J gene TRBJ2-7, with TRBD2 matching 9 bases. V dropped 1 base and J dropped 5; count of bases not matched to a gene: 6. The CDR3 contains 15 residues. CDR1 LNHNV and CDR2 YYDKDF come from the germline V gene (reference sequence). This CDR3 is CATSRGGLASDEQYF. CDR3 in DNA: TGTGCCACCAGCAGAGGGGGACTAGCTAGCGACGAGCAGTACTTC.

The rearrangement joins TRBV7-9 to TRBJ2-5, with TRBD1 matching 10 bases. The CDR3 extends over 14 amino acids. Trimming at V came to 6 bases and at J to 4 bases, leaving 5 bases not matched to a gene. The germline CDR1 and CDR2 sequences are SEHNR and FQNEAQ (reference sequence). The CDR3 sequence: CASRKTGGPETQYF. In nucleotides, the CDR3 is TGTGCCAGCAGGAAGACAGGGGGCCCAGAGACCCAGTACTTC.

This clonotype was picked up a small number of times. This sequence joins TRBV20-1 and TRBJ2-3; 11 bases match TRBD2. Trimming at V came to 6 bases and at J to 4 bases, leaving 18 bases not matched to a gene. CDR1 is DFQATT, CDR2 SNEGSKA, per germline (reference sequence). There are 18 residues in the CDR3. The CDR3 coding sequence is TGCAGTGCCGCTGGGCTAGCGGGAGGATCGGAGCGTCCAGATACGCAGTATTTT. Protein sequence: CSAAGLAGGSERPDTQYF.

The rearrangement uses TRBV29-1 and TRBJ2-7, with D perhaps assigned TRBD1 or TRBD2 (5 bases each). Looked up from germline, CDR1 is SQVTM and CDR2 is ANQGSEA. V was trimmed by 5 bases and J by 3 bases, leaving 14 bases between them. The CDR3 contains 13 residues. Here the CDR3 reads CSVFDGAYYEQYF. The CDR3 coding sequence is TGCAGCGTTTTTGACGGGGCCTACTACGAGCAGTACTTC.

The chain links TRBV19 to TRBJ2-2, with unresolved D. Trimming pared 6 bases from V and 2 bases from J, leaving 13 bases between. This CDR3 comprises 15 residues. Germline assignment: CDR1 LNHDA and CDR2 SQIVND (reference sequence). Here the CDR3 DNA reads TGTGCCAGTAGGGCCCTGGAGATAAACACCGGGGAGCTGTTTTTT. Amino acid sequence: CASRALEINTGELFF.

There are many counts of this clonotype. CDR3 bases: TGCGCCAGCAGCATCGGACAGGGGCTTCGCCAAGAGACCCAGTACTTC. Protein sequence: CASSIGQGLRQETQYF. This sequence joins TRBV5-1 and TRBJ2-5, with 9 bases fitting TRBD1. This CDR3 has 16 residues. Germline trimming cut 4 bases from V and 1 base from J; bases unmatched to any gene: 8. Germline lookup yields CDR1 SGHRS and CDR2 YFSETQ.

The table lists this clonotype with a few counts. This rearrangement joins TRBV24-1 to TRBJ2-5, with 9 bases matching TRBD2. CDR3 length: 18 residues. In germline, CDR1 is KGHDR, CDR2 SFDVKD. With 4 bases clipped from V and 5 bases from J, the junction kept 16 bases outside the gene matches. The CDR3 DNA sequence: TGTGCCACCAGTGACCCCCAGAATAGCGGGAGACCTGGGGAGACCCAGTACTTC. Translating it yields CATSDPQNSGRPGETQYF.

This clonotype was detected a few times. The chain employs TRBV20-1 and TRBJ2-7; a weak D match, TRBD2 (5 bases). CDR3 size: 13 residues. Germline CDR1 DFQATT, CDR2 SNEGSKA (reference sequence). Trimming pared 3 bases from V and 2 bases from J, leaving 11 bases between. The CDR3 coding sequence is TGCAGTGCTAGCGAGACTACTACCTACGAGCAGTACTTC. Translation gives CSASETTTYEQYF.

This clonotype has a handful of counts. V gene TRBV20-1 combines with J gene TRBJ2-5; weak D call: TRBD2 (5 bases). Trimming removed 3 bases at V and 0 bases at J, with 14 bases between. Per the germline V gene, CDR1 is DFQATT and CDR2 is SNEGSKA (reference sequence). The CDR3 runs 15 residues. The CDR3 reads CSASPEDWNQETQYF. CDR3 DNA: TGCAGTGCTAGTCCCGAGGACTGGAACCAAGAGACCCAGTACTTC.

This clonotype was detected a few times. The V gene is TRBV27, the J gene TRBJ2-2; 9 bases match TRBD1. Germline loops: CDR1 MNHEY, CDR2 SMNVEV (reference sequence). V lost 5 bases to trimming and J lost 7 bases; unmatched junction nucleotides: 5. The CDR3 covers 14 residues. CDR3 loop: CASSMGQGNGELFF. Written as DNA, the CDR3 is TGTGCCAGCAGTATGGGACAGGGAAACGGGGAGCTGTTTTTT.

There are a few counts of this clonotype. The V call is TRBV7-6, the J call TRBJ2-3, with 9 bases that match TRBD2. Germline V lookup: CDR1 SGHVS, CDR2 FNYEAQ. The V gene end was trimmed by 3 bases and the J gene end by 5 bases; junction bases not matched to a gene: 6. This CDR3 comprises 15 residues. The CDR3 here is CASSFGGGDGDTQYF. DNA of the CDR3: TGTGCCAGCAGCTTCGGCGGGGGGGATGGAGATACGCAGTATTTT.

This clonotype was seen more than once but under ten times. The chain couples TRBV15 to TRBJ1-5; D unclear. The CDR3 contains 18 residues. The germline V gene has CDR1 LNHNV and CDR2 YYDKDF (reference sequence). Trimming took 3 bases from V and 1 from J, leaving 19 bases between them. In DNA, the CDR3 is TGTGCCACCAGCAGCCTACTCGGAGTGCGTTTGAGCAATCAGCCCCAGCATTTT. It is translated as CATSSLLGVRLSNQPQHF. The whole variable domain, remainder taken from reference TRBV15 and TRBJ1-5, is DAMVIQNPRYQVTQFGKPVTLSCSQTLNHNVMYWYQQKSSQAPKLLFHYYDKDFNNEADTPDNFQSRRPNTSFCFLDIRSPGLGDTAMYLCATSSLLGVRLSNQPQHFGDGTRLSIL.

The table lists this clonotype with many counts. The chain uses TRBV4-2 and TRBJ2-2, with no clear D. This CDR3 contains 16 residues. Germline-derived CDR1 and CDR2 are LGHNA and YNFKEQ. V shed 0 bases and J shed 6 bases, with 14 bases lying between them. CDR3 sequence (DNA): TGTGCCAGCAGCCAAGAAGTCTGGGGTCGGGCCGGGGAGCTGTTTTTT. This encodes CASSQEVWGRAGELFF.

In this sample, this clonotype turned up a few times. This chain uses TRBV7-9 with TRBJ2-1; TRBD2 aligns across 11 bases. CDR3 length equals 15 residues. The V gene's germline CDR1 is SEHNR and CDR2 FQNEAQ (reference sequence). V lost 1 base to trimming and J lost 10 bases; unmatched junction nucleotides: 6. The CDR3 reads CASSLDLAGGREQFF. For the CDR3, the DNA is TGTGCCAGCAGCTTAGACCTAGCGGGAGGTCGGGAGCAGTTCTTC.